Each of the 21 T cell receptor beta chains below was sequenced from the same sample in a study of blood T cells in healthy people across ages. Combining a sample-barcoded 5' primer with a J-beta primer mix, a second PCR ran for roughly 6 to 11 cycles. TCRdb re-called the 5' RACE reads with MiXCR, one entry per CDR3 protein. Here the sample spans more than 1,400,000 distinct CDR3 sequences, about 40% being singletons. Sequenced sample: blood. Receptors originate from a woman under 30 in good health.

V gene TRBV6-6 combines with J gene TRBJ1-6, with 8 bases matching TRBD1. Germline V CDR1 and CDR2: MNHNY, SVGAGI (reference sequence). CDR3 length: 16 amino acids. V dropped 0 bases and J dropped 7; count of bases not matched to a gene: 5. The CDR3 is CASSYSAGGKNSPLHF. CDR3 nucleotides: TGTGCCAGCAGTTACTCCGCAGGGGGCAAGAATTCACCCCTCCACTTT.

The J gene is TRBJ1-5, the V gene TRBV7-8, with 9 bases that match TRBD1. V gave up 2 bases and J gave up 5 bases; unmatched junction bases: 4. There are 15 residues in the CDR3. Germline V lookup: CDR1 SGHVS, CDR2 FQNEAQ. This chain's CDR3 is CASSLNGQGYQPQHF. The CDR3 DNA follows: TGTGCCAGCAGCTTAAACGGACAGGGGTATCAGCCCCAGCATTTT.

CDR3 amino acids: CAISGGREYQETQYF. CDR3 sequence (DNA): TGTGCCATCAGTGGTGGCAGAGAATACCAAGAGACCCAGTACTTC. The rearrangement joins TRBV10-3 to TRBJ2-5; D gene uncertain. Germline-derived CDR1 and CDR2 are ENHRY and SYGVKD. The V gene lost 4 bases and the J gene lost 0 bases, with 12 bases spanning the gap. The CDR3 sequence is 15 residues long.

This CDR3 is CASTAAGGYNEQFF. DNA of the CDR3: TGCGCCAGCACCGCGGCAGGGGGCTACAATGAGCAGTTCTTC. The rearrangement joins TRBV5-1 to TRBJ2-1; TRBD1 matches 7 bases. CDR1 SGHRS and CDR2 YFSETQ come from the germline V gene. There are 14 residues in the CDR3. V shed 6 bases, J shed 3 bases, and the junction held 6 bases outside the gene matches. Full variable domain (outside the CDR3, taken from reference TRBV5-1 and TRBJ2-1): KAGVTQTPRYLIKTRGQQVTLSCSPISGHRSVSWYQQTPGQGLQFLFEYFSETQRNKGNFPGRFSGRQFSNSRSEMNVSTLELGDSALYLCASTAAGGYNEQFFGPGTRLTVL.

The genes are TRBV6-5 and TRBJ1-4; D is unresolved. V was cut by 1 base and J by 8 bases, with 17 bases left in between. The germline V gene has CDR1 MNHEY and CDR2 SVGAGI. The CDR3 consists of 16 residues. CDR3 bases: TGTGCCAGCAGTTACTGCGGACGGTGCTCGGGGGAAAAACTGTTTTTT. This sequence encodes CASSYCGRCSGEKLFF.

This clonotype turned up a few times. The CDR3 DNA is TGCAGTGCTAGAGGGAGCGGGAGTAACCCCTACGAGCAGTACTTC. The encoded protein is CSARGSGSNPYEQYF. V usage is TRBV20-1 and J usage is TRBJ2-7; 8 nucleotides line up with TRBD2. Germline V gene data show CDR1 as DFQATT and CDR2 as SNEGSKA (reference sequence). Losses at the gene ends were 1 base for V and 2 bases for J; bases not matched to a gene: 7. This CDR3 region has 15 residues.

The CDR3 DNA reads TGTGCCAGCAGCGTAGTACAGGATAACTATGGCTACACCTTC. This translates into CASSVVQDNYGYTF. The chain recombines TRBV9 with TRBJ1-2, with a possible D match to TRBD1 (5 bases). This CDR3 has 14 residues. Deletions cut 0 bases from V and 1 base from J, with 7 bases between. CDR1 and CDR2 (germline): SGDLS, YYNGEE. Variable domain in full (rest from reference TRBV9 and TRBJ1-2): DSGVTQTPKHLITATGQRVTLRCSPRSGDLSVYWYQQSLDQGLQFLIQYYNGEERAKGNILERFSAQQFPDLHSELNLSSLELGDSALYFCASSVVQDNYGYTFGSGTRLTVV.

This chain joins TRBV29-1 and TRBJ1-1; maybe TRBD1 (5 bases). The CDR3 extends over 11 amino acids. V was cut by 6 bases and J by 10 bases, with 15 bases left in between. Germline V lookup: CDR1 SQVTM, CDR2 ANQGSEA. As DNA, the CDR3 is TGCAGCGTGCTATGGGGCTCGGGAGCTTTCTTT. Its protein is CSVLWGSGAFF.

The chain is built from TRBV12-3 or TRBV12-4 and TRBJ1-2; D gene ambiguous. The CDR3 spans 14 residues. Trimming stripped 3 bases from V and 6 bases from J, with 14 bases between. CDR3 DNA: TGTGCCAGCAGTTTTGGGAGGTCTTTGGATGGCTACACCTTC. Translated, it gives CASSFGRSLDGYTF.

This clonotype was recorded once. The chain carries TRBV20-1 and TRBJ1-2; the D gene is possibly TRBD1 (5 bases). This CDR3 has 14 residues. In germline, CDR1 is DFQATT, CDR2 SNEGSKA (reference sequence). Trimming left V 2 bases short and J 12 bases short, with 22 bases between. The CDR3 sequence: CSARTSGGTHPHTF. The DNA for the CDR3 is TGCAGTGCTAGAACCTCGGGGGGGACCCACCCACACACCTTC.

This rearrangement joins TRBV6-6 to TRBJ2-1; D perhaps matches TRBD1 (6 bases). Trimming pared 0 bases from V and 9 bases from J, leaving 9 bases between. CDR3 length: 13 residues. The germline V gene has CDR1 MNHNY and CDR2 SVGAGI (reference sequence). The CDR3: CASSYSQGSEQFF. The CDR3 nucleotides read TGTGCCAGCAGTTACTCCCAGGGGAGTGAGCAGTTCTTC.

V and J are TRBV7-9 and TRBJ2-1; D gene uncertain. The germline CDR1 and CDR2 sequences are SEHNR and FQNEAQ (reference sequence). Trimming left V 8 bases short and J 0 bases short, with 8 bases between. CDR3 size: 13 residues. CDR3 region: CASEPSSYNEQFF. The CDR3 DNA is TGTGCCAGCGAGCCTAGCTCCTACAATGAGCAGTTCTTC.

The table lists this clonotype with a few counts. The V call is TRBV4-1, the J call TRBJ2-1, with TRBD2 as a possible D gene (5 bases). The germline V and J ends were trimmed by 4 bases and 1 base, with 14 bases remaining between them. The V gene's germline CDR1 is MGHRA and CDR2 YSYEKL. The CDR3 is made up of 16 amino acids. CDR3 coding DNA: TGCGCCAGCAGCCTGGGTCCGGGGTATTCCTACAATGAGCAGTTCTTC. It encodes CASSLGPGYSYNEQFF.

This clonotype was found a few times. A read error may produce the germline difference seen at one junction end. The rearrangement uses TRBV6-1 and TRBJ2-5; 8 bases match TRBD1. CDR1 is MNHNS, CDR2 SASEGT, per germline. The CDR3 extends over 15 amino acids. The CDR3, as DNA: TGTGCCGGCAGAGGCTGGACCGGGACAGGAGAGACCCAGTACTTC. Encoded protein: CAGRGWTGTGETQYF.

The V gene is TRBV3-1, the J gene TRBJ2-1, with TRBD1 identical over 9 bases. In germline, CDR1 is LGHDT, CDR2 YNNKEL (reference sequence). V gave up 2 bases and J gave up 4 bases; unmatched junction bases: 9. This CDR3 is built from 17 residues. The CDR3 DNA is TGTGCCAGCAGCCAACGCCCGGGACAGGGCTTTTACAATGAGCAGTTCTTC. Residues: CASSQRPGQGFYNEQFF.

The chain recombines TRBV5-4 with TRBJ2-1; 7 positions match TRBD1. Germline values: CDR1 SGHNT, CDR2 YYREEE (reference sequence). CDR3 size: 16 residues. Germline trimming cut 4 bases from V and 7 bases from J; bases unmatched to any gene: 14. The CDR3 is CASSQNDRVMGNEQFF. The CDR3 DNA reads TGTGCCAGCAGCCAGAATGACAGGGTGATGGGGAATGAGCAGTTCTTC.

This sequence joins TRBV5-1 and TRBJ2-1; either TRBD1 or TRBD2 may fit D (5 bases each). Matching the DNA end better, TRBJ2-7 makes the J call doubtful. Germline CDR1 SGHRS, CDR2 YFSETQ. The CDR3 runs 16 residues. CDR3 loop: CASSLVGASSYNEQYF. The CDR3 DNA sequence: TGCGCCAGCAGCTTGGTTGGGGCTAGCTCCTACAATGAGCAGTACTTC.

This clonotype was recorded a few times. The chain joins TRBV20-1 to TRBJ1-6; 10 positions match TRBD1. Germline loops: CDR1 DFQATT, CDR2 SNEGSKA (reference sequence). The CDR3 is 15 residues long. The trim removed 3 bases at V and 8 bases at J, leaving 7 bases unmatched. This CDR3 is CSASTAGQGYSPLHF. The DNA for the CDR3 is TGCAGTGCTAGTACTGCGGGACAGGGGTATTCACCCCTCCACTTT.

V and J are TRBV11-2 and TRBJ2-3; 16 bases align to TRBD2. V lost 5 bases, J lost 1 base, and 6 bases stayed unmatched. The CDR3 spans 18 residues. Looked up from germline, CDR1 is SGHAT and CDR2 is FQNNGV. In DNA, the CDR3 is TGTGCCAGCAGCCTTGGGACTAGCGGGAGGGATGGCACAGATACGCAGTATTTT. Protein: CASSLGTSGRDGTDTQYF.

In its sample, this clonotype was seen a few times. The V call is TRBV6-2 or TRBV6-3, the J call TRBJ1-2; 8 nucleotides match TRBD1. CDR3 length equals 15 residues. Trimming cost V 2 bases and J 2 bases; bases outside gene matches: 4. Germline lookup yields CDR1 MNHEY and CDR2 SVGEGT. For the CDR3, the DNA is TGTGCCAGCAGTTACCCGGACAGGGAGAACTATGGCTACACCTTC. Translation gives CASSYPDRENYGYTF.

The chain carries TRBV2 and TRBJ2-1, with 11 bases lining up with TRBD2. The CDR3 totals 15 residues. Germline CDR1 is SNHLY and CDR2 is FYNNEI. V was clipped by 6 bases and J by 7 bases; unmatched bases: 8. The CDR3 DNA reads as TGTGCCAGCAGGGACAAGACTAGCGGGATAAATGAGCAGTTCTTC. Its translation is CASRDKTSGINEQFF.